This paragraph covers one T cell receptor (beta chain) sequence. The data belong to a study of technical replicates of blood from several donors. Germline CDR1 LGHNA, CDR2 YNFKEQ. The V and J ends lost 4 bases and 3 bases, in that order; junction bases with no gene match: 21. CDR3 size: 19 residues. Using immunoSEQ multiplex PCR, the repertoire was profiled, and TCRdb retains in-frame clones only, with some absent. Of about 82,000 clones listed, approximately 96% are singletons. This clonotype was obtained from a human donor in good health. Sequencing was performed on T cells isolated from PBMCs. The chain employs TRBV4-2 and TRBJ2-7; 7 bases line up with TRBD2. The chain's CDR3 is CASSPAGQAQPGGYYEQYF. CDR3 sequence (DNA): TGTGCCAGCAGCCCAGCAGGTCAGGCGCAACCGGGAGGTTACTACGAGCAGTACTTC.